Shown below are 9 T cell receptor beta chains from a single sample sequenced in a study of blood T cell repertoires in COVID-19. Repertoires were generated with immunoSEQ multiplex PCR, while TCRdb's copy carries only in-frame clones and drops some. The table lists about 140,000 clones, roughly 84% of them singletons. Material for sequencing was peripheral blood. These receptors came from a woman aged 60 to 75 with acute or convalescent COVID-19.

This clone has a handful of counts. This chain uses TRBV12-5 with TRBJ1-1; TRBD1 matches at 8 bases. V shed 0 bases and J 3 bases; nucleotides not matched to a gene: 3. The CDR3 runs 15 residues. Germline V lookup: CDR1 LGHNT, CDR2 FRNRAP. The CDR3, as DNA: TGTGCTAGTGGTTTGGTCGGGACAGGCGACACTGAAGCTTTCTTT. Translated, it gives CASGLVGTGDTEAFF. Variable domain in full (rest from reference TRBV12-5 and TRBJ1-1): DARVTQTPRHKVTEMGQEVTMRCQPILGHNTVFWYRQTMMQGLELLAYFRNRAPLDDSGMPKDRFSAEMPDATLATLKIQPSEPRDSAVYFCASGLVGTGDTEAFFGQGTRLTVV.

V gene TRBV5-1 combines with J gene TRBJ2-1; 8 bases align to TRBD2. This CDR3 comprises 16 residues. Germline trimming cut 4 bases from V and 0 bases from J; bases unmatched to any gene: 6. Per germline, CDR1 SGHRS and CDR2 YFSETQ. CDR3 sequence reads: CASSISSGGSYNEQFF. In DNA form, the CDR3 reads TGCGCCAGCAGCATCTCGAGCGGGGGCTCCTACAATGAGCAGTTCTTC.

This chain joins TRBV19 and TRBJ1-5; no definite D call. Germline V gene sequence: CDR1 LNHDA, CDR2 SQIVND (reference sequence). The CDR3 has 15 residues. The V and J ends lost 1 base and 4 bases respectively, with 11 bases between them. CDR3 protein: CASSIVFSGNQPQHF. The CDR3, as DNA: TGTGCCAGTAGTATAGTATTTTCAGGTAATCAGCCCCAGCATTTT.

On this clone: Other DNA sequences in the same sample also yield this CDR3. The chain is built from TRBV12-3 or TRBV12-4 and TRBJ2-7; possible D gene TRBD2, 6 bases. The CDR3 consists of 12 residues. Trimming took off 6 bases at V and 6 bases at J, with 12 bases between the two ends. The CDR3, as DNA: TGTGCCAGCAGCCTTCGGGGGTTCGAGCAGTACTTC. This sequence encodes CASSLRGFEQYF.

The chain is built from TRBV6-5 and TRBJ1-1; TRBD1 aligns across 7 bases. V was pared by 5 bases and J by 1 base, with 4 bases of the junction left unmatched. The CDR3 totals 14 residues. Per the germline V gene, CDR1 is MNHEY and CDR2 is SVGAGI. The CDR3 region has the DNA TGTGCCAGCAGTCCTCGACAGGGGAACACTGAAGCTTTCTTT. Its protein is CASSPRQGNTEAFF.

The sample holds a few counts of this clone. The chain recombines TRBV28 with TRBJ2-1; TRBD2 matches at 8 bases. The CDR3 extends over 16 amino acids. Trimming removed 6 bases from V and 4 bases from J; junction bases left unmatched: 11. Germline V gives CDR1 MDHEN, CDR2 SYDVKM. CDR3 sequence reads: CASRGGGGSKYNEQFF. The CDR3 DNA reads TGTGCCAGCAGGGGTGGCGGGGGGTCGAAATACAATGAGCAGTTCTTC.

This chain joins TRBV4-1 and TRBJ1-5; D not resolved. This CDR3 has 16 amino acids. Germline values: CDR1 MGHRA, CDR2 YSYEKL. V was trimmed by 0 bases and J by 0 bases, leaving 9 bases between them. CDR3 DNA sequence: TGCGCCAGCAGCCAAGATCCGGGAAATAGCAATCAGCCCCAGCATTTT. It is translated as CASSQDPGNSNQPQHF.

J is TRBJ2-2 and V is TRBV11-3, with D tentatively TRBD2 (5 bases). Between the trimmed V and J ends, which lost 5 bases and 2 bases, there was a span of 12 bases. Germline CDR1 is SGHNT and CDR2 is YENEEA. This CDR3 has 15 residues. This CDR3 reads CASSQVGANTGELFF. CDR3 DNA sequence: TGTGCCAGCAGCCAGGTGGGAGCCAACACCGGGGAGCTGTTTTTT. Variable domain in full (rest from reference TRBV11-3 and TRBJ2-2): EAGVVQSPRYKIIEKKQPVAFWCNPISGHNTLYWYLQNLGQGPELLIRYENEEAVDDSQLPKDRFSAERLKGVDSTLKIQPAELGDSAVYLCASSQVGANTGELFFGEGSRLTVL.

This chain links TRBV6-1 with TRBJ2-4; TRBD2 agrees at 8 bases. CDR3 length: 19 residues. Germline V gives CDR1 MNHNS, CDR2 SASEGT. The V and J ends lost 4 bases and 1 base, in that order; junction bases with no gene match: 15. The CDR3 loop reads CASSALHGGAVSAKNIQYF. As DNA, the CDR3 is TGTGCCAGCAGTGCCCTTCACGGGGGGGCCGTATCGGCCAAAAACATTCAGTACTTC.